This T cell receptor (beta chain) originates from a study of OX40 agonist ivuxolimab in advanced cancers. With regard to the full study: Ivuxolimab, which targeted the costimulatory receptor OX40 (CD134), was an agonistic, fully human IgG2 monoclonal antibody. Intravenous ivuxolimab was administered to patients every 2 weeks at six dose levels: 0.01, 0.1, 0.3, 1.5, 3 and 10 mg/kg. Of the roughly 50 dose-escalation patients, hepatocellular carcinoma was present in roughly 19, melanoma in approximately 15, renal cell carcinoma in 9 and head and neck cancer in 9. In the dose-escalation cohort, more than 75% of patients were male, and the mean age was approximately 60 years, with a range of roughly 20 to 80. Prior anti-PD-1, anti-PD-L1 or anti-CTLA-4 therapy was permitted, and approximately 42% of dose-escalation patients had received checkpoint inhibitors. Three dose-escalation patients achieved partial responses, one with hepatocellular carcinoma and two with cutaneous melanoma. Peripheral TCRbeta sequencing was intended to test whether TCR sequence diversity was altered and clonal T-cell expansion was caused by ivuxolimab. The monotherapy dose-escalation portion (N of about 50 patients) of the phase I ivuxolimab trial is reported in the paper. Here is what the overall study found, with its caveats: Low levels of normalized T-cell clonal expansion were also seen in some patients who did not respond. Which antigens the clonally expanded peripheral T cells were specific for was not determined. At doses of 0.1 to 3.0 mg/kg, clonal expansion of both CD4+ and CD8+ T cells in blood was seen between baseline and week 6. In partial responders in the 0.1-3.0 mg/kg groups, normalized peripheral clonal expansion was found to be among the lowest, especially among CD8+ T cells. After ivuxolimab, expanded clones were on average more numerous among CD8+ T cells than among CD4+ T cells.

Genomic DNA was extracted from sorted cells for sequencing of the TCRbeta CDR3 region. The immunoSEQ Assay was used to sequence the TCRbeta CDR3 regions. Not all clones reach the TCRdb copy of this immuneACCESS table, which keeps in-frame sequences only. Checked studies attribute under half of the gap to unresolved V genes and leave the rest unexplained. This sample comprises some 80,000 clones, roughly nine tenths of them detected only once. Roughly 4.9% of the sample is taken by the ten largest. The CDR3 contains 16 residues, cysteine and phenylalanine counted. This entry keeps only the CDR3 DNA: 48 bases, framed from base 1. The CDR1 and CDR2 encoded by the germline V gene are ENHRY and SYGVKD. The germline V end is reduced by 6 bases and the J end by 2 bases; junction bases left unmatched: 7. Patients with autoimmune disease history or receiving systemic immunosuppression were excluded from the trial. Peripheral blood for TCR sequencing was drawn from every dose cohort at baseline, at cycle 4 day 1 and at cycle 7 day 1. Samples were obtained from an open-label, multicenter, first-in-human phase I dose-escalation trial of ivuxolimab. Adults with locally advanced or metastatic head and neck squamous cell, hepatocellular, melanoma or renal cell carcinoma were enrolled in the trial. Before TCR sequencing, CD4+ T cells and CD8+ T cells from peripheral blood were sorted into separate populations.

For this clone: Its specific antigen is unknown. It has no much larger one-base neighbor in the sample; base qualities were not kept.

The chain is encoded by TRBV10-3 joined to TRBJ2-3; TRBD2 agrees with 11 junctional bases. The receptor comes from an adult with an advanced solid tumor such as melanoma, head and neck, liver or kidney cancer. The sample consisted of CD4+ or CD8+ T cells sorted from blood, taken in a trial of the OX40 agonist ivuxolimab. Read as DNA, the sequence is TGTGCCATCAGAGTTGGGACTAGCGGAGTCACAGATACGCAGTATTTT. Its translation is CAIRVGTSGVTDTQYF.